These 27 T cell receptor beta chains were all obtained from the same sample, sequenced in a study of T-cell reconstitution after alpha-beta-depleted transplantation in children. TCRbeta library preparation incorporated unique molecular identifiers. TCRdb itself ran the PCR reads through MiXCR, one entry per CDR3 protein. Seen here are a few hundred thousand distinct CDR3 sequences, 10% to 15% observed once, and the top ten hold about 3.9%. This material consisted of PBMCs, taken from the stem cell graft. The receptors derive from a human donor who donated a stem cell graft to a child with Fanconi anemia.

The chain joins TRBV5-1 to TRBJ2-7; TRBD2 agrees at 8 bases. Germline-derived CDR1 and CDR2 are SGHRS and YFSETQ. V lost 3 bases and J lost 0; bases outside the gene matches: 5. There are 15 residues in the CDR3. The CDR3 is CASSSPGGFSYEQYF. CDR3 DNA: TGCGCCAGCAGCTCTCCGGGGGGGTTCTCCTACGAGCAGTACTTC.

The J gene is TRBJ2-1, the V gene TRBV5-1; D unclear. Trimming cost V 4 bases and J 4 bases, with 12 bases left between them. The CDR3 contains 14 residues. Looked up from germline, CDR1 is SGHRS and CDR2 is YFSETQ. CDR3 loop: CASSPTGFYNEQFF. The DNA of the CDR3 is TGCGCCAGCAGCCCCACCGGGTTTTACAATGAGCAGTTCTTC.

At least ten counts were recorded for this clonotype. J is TRBJ2-2 and V is TRBV20-1, with D tentatively TRBD1 (7 bases). Germline values: CDR1 DFQATT, CDR2 SNEGSKA (reference sequence). The CDR3 is 12 amino acids. V was cut by 5 bases and J by 6 bases, with 10 bases left in between. The CDR3 sequence: CSAPRGAGELFF. In DNA form, the CDR3 reads TGCAGTGCTCCCAGGGGGGCCGGGGAGCTGTTTTTT.

J is TRBJ2-1 and V is TRBV7-9; 11 bases fit TRBD1. The CDR3 loop spans 15 amino acids. The V and J ends lost 5 bases and 6 bases, in that order; junction bases with no gene match: 6. CDR1 and CDR2 from the germline V gene are SEHNR and FQNEAQ (reference sequence). CDR3: CASSPGTGGSNEQFF. The CDR3 DNA follows: TGTGCCAGCAGCCCCGGGACAGGGGGGAGCAATGAGCAGTTCTTC.

The sample holds a few counts of this clonotype. The rearrangement joins TRBV20-1 to TRBJ2-5; perhaps TRBD1 as D (6 bases). V lost 6 bases and J 5 bases, leaving 16 bases between the germline ends. This CDR3 has 13 amino acids. Germline values: CDR1 DFQATT, CDR2 SNEGSKA (reference sequence). CDR3 coding DNA: TGCAGTGCAGATCGAGATCAGGGGGAGACCCAGTACTTC. Its translation is CSADRDQGETQYF.

This clonotype turned up a few times. The chain couples TRBV7-8 to TRBJ1-6; D not certain. The germline V and J ends were trimmed by 2 bases and 1 base, with 12 bases remaining between them. Germline lookup yields CDR1 SGHVS and CDR2 FQNEAQ. The CDR3 contains 17 residues. CDR3: CASSLQRLGSYNSPLHF. Written as DNA, the CDR3 is TGTGCCAGCAGCTTACAACGGTTGGGGTCCTATAATTCACCCCTCCACTTT.

The chain has TRBV5-5 and TRBJ1-4, with a possible D match to TRBD1 (6 bases). This CDR3 spans 15 amino acids. Trimming removed 5 bases from V and 0 bases from J, with 11 bases in between. Germline V gene sequence: CDR1 SGHKS, CDR2 YYEKEE (reference sequence). CDR3 region: CASRLRQATNEKLFF. In DNA, the CDR3 is TGTGCCAGCAGACTTCGACAGGCAACTAATGAAAAACTGTTTTTT.

Only a few counts were recorded for this clonotype. The chain links TRBV28 to TRBJ1-2; possible D gene TRBD1, 5 bases. The V and J ends lost 6 bases and 4 bases respectively, with 15 bases between them. CDR3 size: 14 residues. The germline V gene encodes CDR1 MDHEN and CDR2 SYDVKM. The CDR3 here is CASRRTPPSYGYTF. CDR3 DNA sequence: TGTGCCAGCAGACGGACACCACCCTCCTATGGCTACACCTTC.

A note on this clonotype: A much larger clone is a single base away; this may be a read error. The V and J genes are TRBV12-3 or TRBV12-4 and TRBJ2-2; 14 bases are a match to TRBD2. This CDR3 spans 14 amino acids. The ends lost 10 bases at V and 4 bases at J; junction bases unmatched: 2. The CDR3 sequence is CATGLAGGTGELFF. CDR3 in DNA: TGTGCCACCGGACTAGCGGGGGGCACCGGGGAGCTGTTTTTT.

This clonotype was counted a few times. The chain couples TRBV29-1 to TRBJ1-1; D not resolved. This CDR3 is built from 12 residues. The germline V gene has CDR1 SQVTM and CDR2 ANQGSEA. Deletions cut 7 bases from V and 6 bases from J, with 15 bases between. In DNA, the CDR3 is TGCAGCGGCTCCTTCGGGTTGGCTGAAGCTTTCTTT. Translated, it gives CSGSFGLAEAFF.

The chain carries TRBV25-1 and TRBJ2-7; D gene ambiguous. The V and J ends lost 1 base and 5 bases respectively, with 12 bases between them. This CDR3 has 14 residues. Germline V gene sequence: CDR1 MGHDK, CDR2 SYGVNS. CDR3 DNA: TGTGCCAGCAGTGAATCATTGGCATCCCACGAGCAGTACTTC. Its translation is CASSESLASHEQYF.

V usage is TRBV6-1 and J usage is TRBJ1-1; 9 bases are a match to TRBD1. CDR1 is MNHNS and CDR2 is SASEGT in the germline V gene. The CDR3 has 14 residues. The J segment lost 6 bases and the V segment lost 4 bases, leaving 6 bases of the junction unmatched. CDR3 sequence (DNA): TGTGCCAGCAGTGTAGACAGGGGGGTCGCTGAAGCTTTCTTT. This translates into CASSVDRGVAEAFF.

This clonotype was picked up many times. At one of its ends the junction is not consistent with the germline gene, which may arise from a read error. The CDR3 loop is CALRGTGELFF. The CDR3 DNA sequence: TGTGCCCTCAGGGGCACCGGGGAGCTGTTTTTT. The chain recombines TRBV10-3 with TRBJ2-2; D perhaps matches TRBD1 (6 bases). This CDR3 has 11 amino acids. Germline lookup yields CDR1 ENHRY and CDR2 SYGVKD.

This rearrangement joins TRBV18 to TRBJ2-7, with D hard to call. The CDR3 is made up of 12 amino acids. Germline V lookup: CDR1 KGHSH, CDR2 LQKENI. The V and J ends lost 6 bases and 0 bases respectively, with 6 bases between them. The CDR3 here is CASSDSSYEQYV. CDR3 nucleotide sequence: TGTGCCAGCTCCGATAGCTCCTACGAGCAGTACGTC.

The chain couples TRBV20-1 to TRBJ2-1, with 7 bases that match TRBD2. This CDR3 has 13 amino acids. Germline V gene lookup returns CDR1 DFQATT and CDR2 SNEGSKA (reference sequence). CDR3 protein: CSTRGGSYNEQFF. CDR3 nucleotide sequence: TGCAGCACCCGCGGGGGCTCCTACAATGAGCAGTTCTTC.

V gene TRBV7-2 combines with J gene TRBJ2-1, with unresolved D. V was pared by 4 bases and J by 5 bases, with 12 bases between. The germline CDR1 and CDR2 sequences are SGHTA and FQGNSA. This CDR3 comprises 14 residues. The CDR3, as DNA: TGTGCCAGCAGCTCAATGACCCTTGACAATGAGCAGTTCTTC. Protein sequence: CASSSMTLDNEQFF.

At least ten counts were recorded for this clonotype. The V call is TRBV5-6, the J call TRBJ2-5; 7 nucleotides match TRBD1. The CDR3 covers 15 residues. The ends lost 0 bases at V and 5 bases at J; junction bases unmatched: 7. Germline CDR1 SGHDT, CDR2 YYEEEE. The CDR3 region has the DNA TGTGCCAGCAGCTTGGTGTTAGGGGGCTGGGAGACCCAGTACTTC. Amino acids: CASSLVLGGWETQYF.

The chain employs TRBV7-2 and TRBJ2-7; 7 bases fit TRBD1. CDR1 is SGHTA, CDR2 FQGNSA, per germline. CDR3 length: 13 residues. V lost 6 bases and J lost 7; bases outside the gene matches: 9. CDR3 in DNA: TGTGCCAGCAGATTCGGACAGGACACAGAGCAGTACGTC. Protein: CASRFGQDTEQYV.

The chain recombines TRBV27 with TRBJ1-3; D is perhaps TRBD1 (6 bases). The germline V gene encodes CDR1 MNHEY and CDR2 SMNVEV (reference sequence). V was shortened by 4 bases and J by 2 bases, with 15 bases between the two germline ends. This CDR3 region has 16 residues. The DNA for the CDR3 is TGTGCCAGCAGTTCCCCCCTAGGGGGAGCTGGAAACACCATATATTTT. Residues: CASSSPLGGAGNTIYF.

This clonotype was observed many times. The chain carries TRBV5-6 and TRBJ1-4, with unresolved D. This CDR3 is 13 amino acids long. Trimming left V 3 bases short and J 4 bases short, with 7 bases between. The V gene's germline CDR1 is SGHDT and CDR2 YYEEEE. The CDR3 DNA is TGTGCCAGCAGCTCGAACCTTAATGAAAAACTGTTTTTT. It translates to CASSSNLNEKLFF.

In its sample, this clonotype was seen many times. The chain is built from TRBV11-2 and TRBJ2-2; 8 bases agree with TRBD1. V lost 3 bases, J lost 6 bases, and 6 bases stayed unmatched. This CDR3 spans 15 amino acids. Per germline, CDR1 SGHAT and CDR2 FQNNGV. The DNA of the CDR3 is TGTGCCAGCAGCTTCCTGGACAGGGAGGCCGGGGAGCTGTTTTTT. Residues: CASSFLDREAGELFF.

The chain has TRBV20-1 and TRBJ2-5, with D possibly being TRBD1 (6 bases). The CDR3 loop spans 14 amino acids. V was shortened by 6 bases and J by 5 bases, with 19 bases between the two germline ends. Looked up from germline, CDR1 is DFQATT and CDR2 is SNEGSKA (reference sequence). CDR3 sequence (DNA): TGCAGTGCCCTGGACAGTTCTAGGGTGGAGACCCAGTACTTC. It encodes CSALDSSRVETQYF.

This clonotype was found many times. CDR3 sequence: CASSQALTSSYEQFF. DNA of the CDR3: TGTGCCAGCAGCCAAGCACTGACTAGCAGCTATGAGCAGTTCTTC. The chain recombines TRBV4-2 with TRBJ2-1, with 7 bases identical to TRBD2. The ends lost 1 base at V and 8 bases at J; junction bases unmatched: 8. Germline lookup yields CDR1 LGHNA and CDR2 YNFKEQ. The CDR3 is made up of 15 amino acids.

This clonotype has at least ten counts. This chain joins TRBV7-9 and TRBJ2-1, with 9 bases fitting TRBD1. This CDR3 has 14 residues. Germline V gene data show CDR1 as SEHNR and CDR2 as FQNEAQ (reference sequence). The V and J ends lost 5 bases and 6 bases, in that order; junction bases with no gene match: 5. The CDR3 nucleotides read TGTGCCAGCAGCGGACAGGGGACGGTCAATGAGCAGTTCTTC. Its protein product is CASSGQGTVNEQFF.

In its sample, this clonotype was seen a few times. The chain couples TRBV5-6 to TRBJ1-6; D is uncertain. V was clipped by 0 bases and J by 7 bases, with 11 bases between them. The CDR3 covers 15 residues. The germline CDR1 and CDR2 sequences are SGHDT and YYEEEE. Written as DNA, the CDR3 is TGTGCCAGCAGCTTGGGGCCAGGTTGGAATTCACCCCTCCACTTT. Amino acid sequence: CASSLGPGWNSPLHF. Variable domain in full (rest from reference TRBV5-6 and TRBJ1-6): DAGVTQSPTHLIKTRGQQVTLRCSPKSGHDTVSWYQQALGQGPQFIFQYYEEEERQRGNFPDRFSGHQFPNYSSELNVNALLLGDSALYLCASSLGPGWNSPLHFGNGTRLTVT.

The chain joins TRBV12-3 or TRBV12-4 to TRBJ1-2; a possible D gene is TRBD1 (5 bases). The CDR3 contains 15 residues. Trimming stripped 7 bases from V and 2 bases from J, with 17 bases between. CDR3 region: CASTSSGGLNYGYTF. The DNA of the CDR3 is TGTGCCAGCACTTCAAGTGGGGGACTCAACTATGGCTACACCTTC.

This clonotype was counted between two and nine times. CDR3 nucleotides: TGCAGTGCTCGACCTTCTGGGGCCAACGTCCTGACTTTC. It encodes CSARPSGANVLTF. The genes are TRBV20-1 and TRBJ2-6, with no clear D. CDR3 length: 13 amino acids. The V gene's germline CDR1 is DFQATT and CDR2 SNEGSKA (reference sequence). Trimming took 5 bases from V and 1 from J, leaving 6 bases between them.